A single sample is the source of the 23 T cell receptor beta chains below, sequenced in a study of shared clonotypes between healthy human individuals. TCRdb's copy holds only in-frame clones and misses some; the assay was immunoSEQ multiplex PCR. The sample contains millions of clones, roughly 96% of which appear only once. Sample: naive CD4+ T cells sorted from blood. Subset meaning: CD45RA+ positively selected. The origin of the receptors is a man younger than 30 in good health.

V is TRBV15 and J is TRBJ2-5; 10 bases match TRBD2. J was trimmed by 5 bases and V by 0 bases; bases with no gene match: 6. The CDR3 length is 16 residues. Germline-derived CDR1 and CDR2 are LNHNV and YYDKDF (reference sequence). CDR3 residues: CATSRDRSGGWETQYF. The DNA of the CDR3 is TGTGCCACCAGCAGAGATCGTAGCGGGGGGTGGGAGACCCAGTACTTC. The whole variable domain, filled in from reference TRBV15 and TRBJ2-5, reads DAMVIQNPRYQVTQFGKPVTLSCSQTLNHNVMYWYQQKSSQAPKLLFHYYDKDFNNEADTPDNFQSRRPNTSFCFLDIRSPGLGDTAMYLCATSRDRSGGWETQYFGPGTRLLVL.

The chain links TRBV4-1 to TRBJ1-2; 9 bases fit TRBD1. This CDR3 spans 18 amino acids. Germline-derived CDR1 and CDR2 are MGHRA and YSYEKL. The junction had 14 bases not matched to a gene; V was cut back by 3 bases and J by 3 bases. The DNA for the CDR3 is TGCGCCAGCAGCCAGATTGGGACAGGGCTGGGGCTCGACTATGGCTACACCTTC. Translated: CASSQIGTGLGLDYGYTF.

As regards this clone: The same CDR3 arises from other DNA sequences in this sample as well. V gene TRBV18 combines with J gene TRBJ2-7, with a tentative D call TRBD1 (5 bases). The ends were cut back, 3 bases at V and 5 bases at J, with 11 bases in the middle. CDR1 is KGHSH and CDR2 is LQKENI in the germline V gene. The CDR3 length is 13 residues. This CDR3 is CASSPQGQDEQYF. The CDR3, as DNA: TGTGCCAGCTCACCGCAGGGCCAAGACGAGCAGTACTTC. The full variable domain, in which reference TRBV18 and TRBJ2-7 provide the parts outside the CDR3, is NAGVMQNPRHLVRRRGQEARLRCSPMKGHSHVYWYRQLPEEGLKFMVYLQKENIIDESGMPKERFSAEFPKEGPSILRIQQVVRGDSAAYFCASSPQGQDEQYFGPGTRLTVT.

The chain carries TRBV30 and TRBJ1-5; 7 bases match TRBD1. V gave up 6 bases and J gave up 2 bases; unmatched junction bases: 4. Germline CDR1 and CDR2: GTSNPN and SVGIG (reference sequence). This CDR3 spans 13 amino acids. The CDR3 DNA is TGTGCCTGCGATGGACAGGGCAATCAGCCCCAGCATTTT. It is translated as CACDGQGNQPQHF.

CDR3 protein: CASSLFGTGSEQYF. The CDR3 DNA is TGTGCCAGCAGCTTATTCGGGACAGGGAGCGAGCAGTACTTC. The chain combines TRBV7-9 with TRBJ2-7, with 9 bases fitting TRBD1. This CDR3 is built from 14 residues. Germline CDR1 reads SEHNR; CDR2 reads FQNEAQ (reference sequence). Trimming removed 2 bases from V and 6 bases from J; junction bases left unmatched: 5.

The rearrangement links TRBV6-1 to TRBJ1-4; 7 nucleotides align to TRBD1. There are 15 residues in the CDR3. Trimming removed 6 bases from V and 4 bases from J; junction bases left unmatched: 8. Germline V lookup: CDR1 MNHNS, CDR2 SASEGT. CDR3 sequence reads: CASRGGQAGNEKLFF. Written as DNA, the CDR3 is TGTGCCAGCAGGGGCGGACAGGCGGGTAATGAAAAACTGTTTTTT.

The chain joins TRBV7-2 to TRBJ2-4; D may be TRBD1 (5 bases). Germline V CDR1 and CDR2: SGHTA, FQGNSA. The CDR3 has 14 residues. Trimming cost V 5 bases and J 2 bases, with 10 bases left between them. CDR3 coding DNA: TGTGCCAGCAGCCTCAGGGTATCCAAAAACATTCAGTACTTC. Translating gives CASSLRVSKNIQYF. The complete variable domain, with remaining parts taken from reference TRBV7-2 and TRBJ2-4, reads GAGVSQSPSNKVTEKGKDVELRCDPISGHTALYWYRQSLGQGLEFLIYFQGNSAPDKSGLPSDRFSAERTGGSVSTLTIQRTQQEDSAVYLCASSLRVSKNIQYFGAGTRLSVL.

The chain uses TRBV7-2 and TRBJ2-5; D is tentatively TRBD1 or TRBD2 (5 bases each). The CDR3 has 17 residues. The germline V gene encodes CDR1 SGHTA and CDR2 FQGNSA. V was clipped by 0 bases and J by 5 bases, with 19 bases between them. CDR3 coding DNA: TGTGCCAGCAGCTTAGCTTTTTGGGGACCCGAGAAGGAGACCCAGTACTTC. Protein sequence: CASSLAFWGPEKETQYF.

V and J are TRBV19 and TRBJ2-7, with a weak D call TRBD2 (6 bases). CDR3 length equals 16 residues. V lost 4 bases to trimming and J lost 6 bases, with 22 bases between them. Per the germline V gene, CDR1 is LNHDA and CDR2 is SQIVND (reference sequence). This chain's CDR3 is CASSTAGSGIQSEQYF. CDR3 DNA sequence: TGTGCCAGTAGTACCGCCGGGAGCGGAATCCAGTCCGAGCAGTACTTC.

The chain recombines TRBV4-2 with TRBJ1-1; D unclear. V was trimmed by 3 bases and J by 4 bases, leaving 9 bases between them. The CDR3 extends over 13 amino acids. The germline gives CDR1 LGHNA, CDR2 YNFKEQ. CDR3 in DNA: TGTGCCAGCAGCCAGGAGGAGGTCACTGAAGCTTTCTTT. Residues: CASSQEEVTEAFF.

The J gene is TRBJ2-5, the V gene TRBV6-5; D unclear. Trimming removed 5 bases at V and 1 base at J, with 5 bases between. CDR3 length: 12 residues. Germline V lookup: CDR1 MNHEY, CDR2 SVGAGI. The CDR3 DNA reads as TGTGCCAGCAGTACTTCCCAAGAGACCCAGTACTTC. This translates into CASSTSQETQYF.

The V call is TRBV11-1, the J call TRBJ2-7; 11 bases agree with TRBD1. This CDR3 spans 14 amino acids. The V gene end was trimmed by 4 bases and the J gene end by 5 bases; junction bases not matched to a gene: 4. Germline loops: CDR1 SGHAT, CDR2 FQDESV (reference sequence). CDR3 nucleotide sequence: TGTGCCAGCAGCTCGGGACAGGGGGGTGACGAGCAGTACTTC. This gives the protein CASSSGQGGDEQYF.

The chain uses TRBV19 and TRBJ2-2; D perhaps matches TRBD2 (5 bases). Germline lookup yields CDR1 LNHDA and CDR2 SQIVND (reference sequence). Trimming left V 6 bases short and J 2 bases short, with 16 bases between. The CDR3 is 16 residues long. The CDR3 DNA is TGTGCCAGTAGCACCCGGATGGGAGCTAACACCGGGGAGCTGTTTTTT. Encoded protein: CASSTRMGANTGELFF.

V is TRBV5-1 and J is TRBJ2-7; D perhaps matches TRBD2 (6 bases). V lost 7 bases and J lost 3, with 14 bases in between. CDR1 and CDR2 (germline): SGHRS, YFSETQ. The CDR3 covers 13 residues. CDR3: CASGRTGDYEQYF. As DNA, the CDR3 is TGCGCCAGCGGCAGGACGGGAGACTACGAGCAGTACTTC.

The rearrangement links TRBV7-2 to TRBJ2-3; 9 bases agree with TRBD1. Trimming at V came to 1 base and at J to 5 bases, leaving 4 bases not matched to a gene. The length of the CDR3 is 15 residues. CDR1 is SGHTA and CDR2 is FQGNSA in the germline V gene. CDR3 in amino acids: CASSLGDRDQDTQYF. The CDR3, as DNA: TGTGCCAGCAGCTTAGGGGACAGGGACCAAGATACGCAGTATTTT.

V usage is TRBV18 and J usage is TRBJ1-2; possible D gene TRBD1, 6 bases. Germline loops: CDR1 KGHSH, CDR2 LQKENI. V dropped 6 bases and J dropped 2 bases, with 19 bases sitting between them. The CDR3 length is 16 residues. The CDR3 loop reads CASSPTGQNINYGYTF. Here the CDR3 DNA reads TGTGCCAGCTCCCCAACGGGACAAAATATCAACTATGGCTACACCTTC.

To note about this clone: Mismatch with germline at one junction end may stem from a read error. The DNA of the CDR3 is TGTGCTAGCAGCTTAGGTCCGGGCTATGGCTACACCTTC. Residues: CASSLGPGYGYTF. The V gene is TRBV7-7, the J gene TRBJ1-2; no reliable D call. The germline gives CDR1 SSHAT, CDR2 FNYEAQ (reference sequence). The CDR3 runs 13 residues.

This chain connects TRBV5-1 to TRBJ2-2; no firm D call. The CDR3 covers 14 residues. The V end lost 6 bases, the J end lost 7 bases, and 16 bases lay between the germline ends. The germline gives CDR1 SGHRS, CDR2 YFSETQ. The CDR3 nucleotides read TGCGCCAGCATGGTCATCCCTAATGGCGGGGAGCTGTTTTTT. It specifies CASMVIPNGGELFF.

This clone appeared once. This rearrangement joins TRBV28 to TRBJ2-7; the match to TRBD1 covers 7 bases. J lost 2 bases, V lost 7 bases, and 5 bases had no gene match. Germline CDR1 and CDR2: MDHEN and SYDVKM. The CDR3 has 13 residues. In DNA form, the CDR3 reads TGTGCCAGCAAGTTCCAGGGGGCCTACGAGCAGTACTTC. It specifies CASKFQGAYEQYF.

This chain joins TRBV28 and TRBJ1-5; D not certain. This CDR3 has 15 residues. The V end was cut by 6 bases, the J end by 4 bases, with 16 bases between. Germline values: CDR1 MDHEN, CDR2 SYDVKM. The CDR3 DNA reads TGTGCCAGCAGACACACAGTCGCCCTAAATCAGCCCCAGCATTTT. Its protein product is CASRHTVALNQPQHF.

The chain uses TRBV28 and TRBJ1-6; perhaps TRBD1 as D (6 bases). Germline lookup yields CDR1 MDHEN and CDR2 SYDVKM. CDR3 length: 19 amino acids. The germline V and J ends were trimmed by 6 bases and 0 bases, with 21 bases remaining between them. Here the CDR3 reads CASRINRDKESSYNSPLHF. The DNA for the CDR3 is TGTGCCAGCAGGATCAACCGGGACAAGGAAAGCTCCTATAATTCACCCCTCCACTTT.

The rearrangement uses TRBV5-6 and TRBJ2-2, with TRBD1 identical over 7 bases. Germline loops: CDR1 SGHDT, CDR2 YYEEEE. This CDR3 region has 16 residues. J lost 7 bases, V lost 5 bases, and 14 bases had no gene match. CDR3 nucleotides: TGTGCCAGCAGTCCCCGGGCAGGGGGTTACGGCGGGGAGCTGTTTTTT. This sequence encodes CASSPRAGGYGGELFF.

This rearrangement joins TRBV7-8 to TRBJ2-7; TRBD2 matches at 9 bases. With 5 bases clipped from V and 6 bases from J, the junction kept 8 bases outside the gene matches. Germline CDR1 is SGHVS and CDR2 is FQNEAQ. The CDR3 sequence is 14 residues long. CDR3 sequence reads: CASSQPGGRAEQYF. The CDR3, as DNA: TGTGCCAGCAGCCAACCAGGCGGGAGGGCCGAGCAGTACTTC.